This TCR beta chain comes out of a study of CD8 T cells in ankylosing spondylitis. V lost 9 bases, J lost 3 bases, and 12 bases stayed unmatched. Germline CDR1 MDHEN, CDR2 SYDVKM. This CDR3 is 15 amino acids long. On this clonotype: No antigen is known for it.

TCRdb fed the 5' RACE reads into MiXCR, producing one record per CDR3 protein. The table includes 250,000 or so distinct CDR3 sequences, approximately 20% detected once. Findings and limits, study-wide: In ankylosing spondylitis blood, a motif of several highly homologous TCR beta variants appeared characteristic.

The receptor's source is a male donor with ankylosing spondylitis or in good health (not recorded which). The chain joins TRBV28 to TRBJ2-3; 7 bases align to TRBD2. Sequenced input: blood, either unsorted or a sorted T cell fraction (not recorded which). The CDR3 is CASEGRAPVTDTQYF. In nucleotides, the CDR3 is TGTGCCAGTGAGGGGAGGGCGCCGGTTACAGATACGCAGTATTTT.